Shown below are 16 T cell receptor beta chains from a single sample sequenced in a study of OX40 agonist ivuxolimab in advanced cancers. Profiling relied on immunoSEQ multiplex PCR, and the TCRdb table lists in-frame clones only, not all of them. The table records about 56,000 clones, 80% to 95% of them present only once. The starting material was CD4+ or CD8+ T cells sorted from blood, obtained in a trial of the OX40 agonist ivuxolimab. The receptor set was obtained from an adult with an advanced solid tumor such as melanoma, head and neck, liver or kidney cancer.

By sample share, this clone is medium-sized. J is TRBJ2-7 and V is TRBV6-1; D is possibly TRBD2 (6 bases). V was clipped by 6 bases and J by 4 bases, with 19 bases between them. In germline, CDR1 is MNHNS, CDR2 SASEGT. The CDR3 covers 15 residues. The CDR3 DNA follows: TGTGCCAGCAGCGGAAACGATGGGGGGTCATACGAGCAGTACTTC. Its translation is CASSGNDGGSYEQYF.

A single count supports this clone. The chain joins TRBV5-8 to TRBJ2-1, with TRBD1 as a possible D gene (5 bases). The CDR3 has 15 amino acids. Germline V gene sequence: CDR1 SGHTS, CDR2 YDEGEE. Trimming removed 1 base from V and 2 bases from J, with 10 bases in between. The CDR3 bases are TGTGCCAGCAGCTTGCTAGGACATACCTACAATGAGCAGTTCTTC. Amino acids: CASSLLGHTYNEQFF.

The CDR3: CAWSDWDSPDTQYF. The CDR3 DNA follows: TGTGCCTGGAGTGACTGGGACTCCCCAGATACGCAGTATTTT. The V gene is TRBV30, the J gene TRBJ2-3, with TRBD2 as a possible D gene (6 bases). Germline CDR1 reads GTSNPN; CDR2 reads SVGIG (reference sequence). This CDR3 has 14 amino acids. Trimming took off 1 base at V and 4 bases at J, with 12 bases between the two ends. The entire variable domain, with the rest obtained from reference TRBV30 and TRBJ2-3, is as follows: SQTIHQWPATLVQPVGSPLSLECTVEGTSNPNLYWYRQAAGRGLQLLFYSVGIGQISSEVPQNLSASRPQDRQFILSSKKLLLSDSGFYLCAWSDWDSPDTQYFGPGTRLTVL.

The chain uses TRBV21-1 and TRBJ1-5. TRBV21-1 is classified as a pseudogene. CDR3 size: 14 residues. The CDR3 spells CASSKVIGHQPQHF. The CDR3 bases are TGTGCCAGCAGCAAAGTGATAGGGCATCAGCCCCAGCATTTT.

The rearrangement joins TRBV30 to TRBJ1-1; D remains unclear. Between the trimmed V and J ends, which lost 0 bases and 0 bases, there was a span of 14 bases. The CDR3 has 16 residues. Germline loops: CDR1 GTSNPN, CDR2 SVGIG (reference sequence). The CDR3 nucleotides are TGTGCCTGGAGTGTCCCGGGAGTCGCAATGAACACTGAAGCTTTCTTT. This codes for CAWSVPGVAMNTEAFF.

This sequence joins TRBV27 and TRBJ1-5, with TRBD1 identical over 8 bases. The length of the CDR3 is 16 residues. Germline V gives CDR1 MNHEY, CDR2 SMNVEV (reference sequence). Losses at the gene ends were 5 bases for V and 7 bases for J; bases not matched to a gene: 13. The CDR3 region has the DNA TGTGCCAGCAGTCTCTCTCAGGGGGCGCGGGACCAGCCCCAGCATTTT. As protein: CASSLSQGARDQPQHF.

The chain is built from TRBV5-4 and TRBJ2-5, with D possibly matching TRBD1 (6 bases). Germline CDR1 is SGHNT and CDR2 is YYREEE (reference sequence). The CDR3 has 13 residues. V lost 4 bases to trimming and J lost 2 bases, with 9 bases between them. In DNA form, the CDR3 reads TGTGCCAGCAGCCTGGGGGCACAAGAGACCCAGTACTTC. Its translation: CASSLGAQETQYF.

The chain employs TRBV13 and TRBJ2-7; D possibly corresponds to TRBD1 (5 bases). The CDR3 extends over 13 amino acids. The V end lost 1 base, the J end lost 3 bases, and 7 bases lay between the germline ends. Per the germline V gene, CDR1 is PRHDT and CDR2 is FYEKMQ (reference sequence). The CDR3: CASSLEDNYEQYF. CDR3 coding DNA: TGTGCCAGCAGCTTAGAGGACAACTACGAGCAGTACTTC.

The V gene is TRBV27, the J gene TRBJ2-7; a weak D match, TRBD2 (5 bases). The V gene's germline CDR1 is MNHEY and CDR2 SMNVEV (reference sequence). CDR3 length equals 14 residues. V was pared by 5 bases and J by 0 bases, with 11 bases between. The CDR3 reads CASSLKRFSYEQYF. For the CDR3, the DNA is TGTGCCAGCAGTCTTAAGCGGTTCTCCTACGAGCAGTACTTC.

This clone has a single count. The chain recombines TRBV7-9 with TRBJ1-2, with D possibly being TRBD1 (5 bases). V was clipped by 0 bases and J by 6 bases, with 8 bases between them. Germline V lookup: CDR1 SEHNR, CDR2 FQNEAQ (reference sequence). The CDR3 covers 13 residues. This CDR3 reads CASSLAWGNGYTF. The CDR3 DNA sequence: TGTGCCAGCAGCTTAGCTTGGGGGAATGGCTACACCTTC.

In the case of this clone: Because the CDR3's place on the DNA is in doubt, the DNA is left out and the CDR3 is given as listed by TCRdb. The gene calls are TRBV28 and TRBJ1-5; the table assigns TRBD1, which was not confirmed against the DNA. The germline V gene has CDR1 MDHEN and CDR2 SYDVKM. Ends included, the CDR3 has 15 residues. CDR3 sequence: CASSLVGQGASSSHF.

The chain couples TRBV4-3 to TRBJ2-7; a weak D match, TRBD1 (5 bases). The germline V and J ends were trimmed by 0 bases and 4 bases, with 10 bases remaining between them. This CDR3 is 14 amino acids long. CDR1 and CDR2 from the germline V gene are LGHNA and YSLEER. CDR3 coding DNA: TGCGCCAGCAGCCAAGACCCAGGGCGGTACGAGCAGTACTTC. Its protein is CASSQDPGRYEQYF.

The V call is TRBV27, the J call TRBJ1-1; perhaps TRBD1 as D (5 bases). Germline loops: CDR1 MNHEY, CDR2 SMNVEV (reference sequence). Trimming shortened V by 4 bases and J by 1 base, and 13 bases separated the two germline ends. This CDR3 spans 15 amino acids. This CDR3 reads CASSSSGRGNTEAFF. CDR3 DNA: TGTGCCAGCAGTTCCTCCGGGAGGGGGAACACTGAAGCTTTCTTT.

The rearrangement uses TRBV7-2 and TRBJ2-2, with D maybe TRBD2 (5 bases). The length of the CDR3 is 14 residues. V was cut by 1 base and J by 4 bases, with 7 bases left in between. Germline CDR1 is SGHTA and CDR2 is FQGNSA. The CDR3 spells CASSLGLATGELFF. The DNA for the CDR3 is TGTGCCAGCAGCTTAGGGCTAGCCACCGGGGAGCTGTTTTTT.

This chain connects TRBV27 to TRBJ2-1; no definite D call. V was cut by 3 bases and J by 8 bases, with 5 bases left in between. The CDR3 extends over 11 amino acids. Germline values: CDR1 MNHEY, CDR2 SMNVEV (reference sequence). Here the CDR3 reads CASSLAHEQFF. The CDR3, as DNA: TGTGCCAGCAGTTTGGCCCATGAGCAGTTCTTC.

The J gene is TRBJ1-5, the V gene TRBV2; tentatively, D is TRBD1 (5 bases). The V gene's germline CDR1 is SNHLY and CDR2 FYNNEI. There are 15 residues in the CDR3. V lost 6 bases and J 0 bases, leaving 12 bases between the germline ends. CDR3 sequence: CASSPLGGSNQPQHF. The CDR3, as DNA: TGTGCCAGCAGCCCACTCGGGGGTAGCAATCAGCCCCAGCATTTT.